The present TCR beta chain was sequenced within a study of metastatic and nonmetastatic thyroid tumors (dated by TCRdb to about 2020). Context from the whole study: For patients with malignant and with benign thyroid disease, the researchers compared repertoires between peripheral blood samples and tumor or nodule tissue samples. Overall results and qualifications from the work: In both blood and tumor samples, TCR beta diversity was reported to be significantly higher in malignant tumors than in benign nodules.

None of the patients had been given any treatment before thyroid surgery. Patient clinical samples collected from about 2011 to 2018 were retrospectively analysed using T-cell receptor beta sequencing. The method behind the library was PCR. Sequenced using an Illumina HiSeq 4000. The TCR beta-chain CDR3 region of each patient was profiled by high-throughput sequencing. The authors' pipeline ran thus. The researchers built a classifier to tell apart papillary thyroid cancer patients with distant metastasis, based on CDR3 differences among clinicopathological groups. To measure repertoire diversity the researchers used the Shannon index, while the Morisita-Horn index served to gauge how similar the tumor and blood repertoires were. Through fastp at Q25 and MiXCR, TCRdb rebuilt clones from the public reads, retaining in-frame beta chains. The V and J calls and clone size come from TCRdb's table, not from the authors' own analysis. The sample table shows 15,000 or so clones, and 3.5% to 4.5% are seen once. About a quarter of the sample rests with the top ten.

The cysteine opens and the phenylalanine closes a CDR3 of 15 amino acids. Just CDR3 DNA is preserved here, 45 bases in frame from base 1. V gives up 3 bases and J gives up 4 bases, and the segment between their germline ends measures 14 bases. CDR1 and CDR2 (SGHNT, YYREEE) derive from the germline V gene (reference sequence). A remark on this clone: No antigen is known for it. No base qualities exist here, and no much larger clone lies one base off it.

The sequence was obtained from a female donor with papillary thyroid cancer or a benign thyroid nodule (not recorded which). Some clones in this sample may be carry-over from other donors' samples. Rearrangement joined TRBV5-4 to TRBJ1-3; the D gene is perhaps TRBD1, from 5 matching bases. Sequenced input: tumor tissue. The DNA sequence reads TGTGCCAGCAGCTGGGACCAGGGTCGGGGAAACACCATATATTTT. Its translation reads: CASSWDQGRGNTIYF.